Included here is one T cell receptor beta chain sequence, with context. This record belongs to a study of blood T cell repertoires in COVID-19. TCRdb's table, derived via immunoSEQ multiplex PCR, lists solely in-frame clones and lacks some. The sample has some 190,000 clones, 82% seen once. Patients at the Seattle site were enrolled during active infection and followed longitudinally. V lost 1 base and J lost 11; bases outside the gene matches: 6. Germline V gene lookup returns CDR1 LGHDT and CDR2 YNNKEL (reference sequence). CDR3 length: 13 amino acids. Specimen: peripheral blood. The rearrangement links TRBV3-1 (or the pseudogene TRBV3-2) to TRBJ2-3, with 7 bases matching TRBD2. This sequence was found in a woman between 55 and 75 years old with COVID-19, enrolled during active disease. The CDR3 sequence: CASSQVQRGMQYF. In DNA, the CDR3 is TGTGCCAGCAGCCAAGTGCAGCGGGGCATGCAGTATTTT.